This T cell receptor (beta chain) was observed in a study of preoperative IRX-2 immunotherapy in early breast cancer. V dropped 7 bases and J dropped 8 bases, with 12 bases sitting between them. There are 13 residues in the CDR3. Germline V lookup: CDR1 KGHSH, CDR2 LQKENI. This sample's treatment: preoperative locoregional IRX-2 cytokine immunotherapy. Patients received preoperative, locoregional IRX-2 cytokine immunotherapy in a phase Ib study. Produced via immunoSEQ multiplex PCR; TCRdb's table is partial and in-frame only. The profile shows approximately 98,000 clones, roughly 90% of them singletons.

The genes are TRBV18 and TRBJ1-6; D is ambiguous. This TCR came from a human donor with breast cancer. Sequences were derived from tumor tissue, sampled after IRX-2 immunotherapy. CDR3 coding DNA: TGTGCCAGCTGCTCGGAAATGGATTCACCCCTCCACTTT. Translation gives CASCSEMDSPLHF. Looking up the rest from reference TRBV18 and TRBJ1-6 gives the full variable domain: NAGVMQNPRHLVRRRGQEARLRCSPMKGHSHVYWYRQLPEEGLKFMVYLQKENIIDESGMPKERFSAEFPKEGPSILRIQQVVRGDSAAYFCASCSEMDSPLHFGNGTRLTVT.